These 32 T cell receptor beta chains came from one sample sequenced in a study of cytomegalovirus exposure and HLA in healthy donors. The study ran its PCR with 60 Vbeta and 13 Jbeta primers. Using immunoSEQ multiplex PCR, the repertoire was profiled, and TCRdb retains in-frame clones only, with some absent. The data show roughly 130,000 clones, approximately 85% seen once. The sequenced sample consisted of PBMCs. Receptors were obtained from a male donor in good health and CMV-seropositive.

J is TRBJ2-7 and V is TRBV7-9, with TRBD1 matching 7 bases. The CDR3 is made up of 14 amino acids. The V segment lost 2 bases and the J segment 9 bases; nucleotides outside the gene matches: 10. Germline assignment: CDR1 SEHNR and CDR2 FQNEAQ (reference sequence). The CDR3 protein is CASSLIRASGGQYF. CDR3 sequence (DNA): TGTGCCAGCAGCTTAATAAGGGCTTCAGGGGGGCAGTACTTC.

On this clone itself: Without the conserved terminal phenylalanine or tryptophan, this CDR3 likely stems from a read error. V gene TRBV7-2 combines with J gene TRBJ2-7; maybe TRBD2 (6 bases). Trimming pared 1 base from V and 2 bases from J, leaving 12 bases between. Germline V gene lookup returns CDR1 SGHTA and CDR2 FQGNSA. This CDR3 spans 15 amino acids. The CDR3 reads CASSLDGGGTYEQYL. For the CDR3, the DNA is TGTGCCAGCAGCTTAGATGGGGGAGGCACCTACGAGCAGTACCTC.

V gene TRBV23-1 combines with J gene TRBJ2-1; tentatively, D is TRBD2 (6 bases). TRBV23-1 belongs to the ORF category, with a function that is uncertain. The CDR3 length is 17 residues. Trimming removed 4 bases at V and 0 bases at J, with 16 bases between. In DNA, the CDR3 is TGCGCCAGCAGTCCCAGACGGGACTTCGTCTCCTACAATGAGCAGTTCTTC. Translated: CASSPRRDFVSYNEQFF.

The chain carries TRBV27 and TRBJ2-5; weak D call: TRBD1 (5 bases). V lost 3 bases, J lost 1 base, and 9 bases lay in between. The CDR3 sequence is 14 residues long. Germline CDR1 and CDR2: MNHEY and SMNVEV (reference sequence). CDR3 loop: CASSFTGPQETQYF. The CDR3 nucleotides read TGTGCCAGCAGTTTTACAGGACCCCAAGAGACCCAGTACTTC.

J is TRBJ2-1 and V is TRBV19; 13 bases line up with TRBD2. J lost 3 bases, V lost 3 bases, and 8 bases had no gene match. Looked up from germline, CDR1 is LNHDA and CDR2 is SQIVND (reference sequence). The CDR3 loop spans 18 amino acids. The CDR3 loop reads CASSMAGLAGWSYNEQFF. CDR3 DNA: TGTGCCAGTAGTATGGCGGGACTAGCGGGGTGGAGCTACAATGAGCAGTTCTTC.

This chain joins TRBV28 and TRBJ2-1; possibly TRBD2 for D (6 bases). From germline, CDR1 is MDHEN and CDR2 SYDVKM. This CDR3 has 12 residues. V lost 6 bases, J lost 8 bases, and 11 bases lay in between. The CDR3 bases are TGTGCCAGCAGCCCGGGACTGCATGAGCAGTTCTTC. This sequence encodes CASSPGLHEQFF. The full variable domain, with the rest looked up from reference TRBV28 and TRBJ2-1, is DVKVTQSSRYLVKRTGEKVFLECVQDMDHENMFWYRQDPGLGLRLIYFSYDVKMKEKGDIPEGYSVSREKKERFSLILESASTNQTSMYLCASSPGLHEQFFGPGTRLTVL.

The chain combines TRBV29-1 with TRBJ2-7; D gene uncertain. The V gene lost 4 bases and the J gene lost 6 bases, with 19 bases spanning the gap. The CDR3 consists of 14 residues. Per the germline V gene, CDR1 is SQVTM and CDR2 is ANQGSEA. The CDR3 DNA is TGCAGCGTTGTTGTTGCAGGTCACCCCGGCGAGCAGTACTTC. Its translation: CSVVVAGHPGEQYF.

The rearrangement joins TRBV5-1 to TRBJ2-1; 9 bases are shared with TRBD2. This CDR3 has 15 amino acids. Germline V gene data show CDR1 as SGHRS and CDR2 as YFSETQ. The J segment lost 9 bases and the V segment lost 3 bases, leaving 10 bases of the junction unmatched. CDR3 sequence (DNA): TGCGCCAGCAGCTGGCGTTTAGCGGGAGATGGTGAGCAGTTCTTC. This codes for CASSWRLAGDGEQFF.

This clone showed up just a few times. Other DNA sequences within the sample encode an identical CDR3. The CDR3 DNA sequence: TGTGCCAGCAGCCCTAGCGGGTCGAGCACAGATACGCAGTATTTT. Translated, it gives CASSPSGSSTDTQYF. J is TRBJ2-3 and V is TRBV7-9; TRBD2 agrees at 8 bases. V lost 5 bases, J lost 0 bases, and 4 bases stayed unmatched. This CDR3 comprises 15 residues. CDR1 and CDR2 from the germline V gene are SEHNR and FQNEAQ (reference sequence).

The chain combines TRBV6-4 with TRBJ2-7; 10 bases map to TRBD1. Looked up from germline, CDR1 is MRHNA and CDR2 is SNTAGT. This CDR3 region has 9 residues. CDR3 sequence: CARGGQGTV. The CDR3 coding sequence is TGTGCCAGGGGGGGACAGGGGACTGTC.

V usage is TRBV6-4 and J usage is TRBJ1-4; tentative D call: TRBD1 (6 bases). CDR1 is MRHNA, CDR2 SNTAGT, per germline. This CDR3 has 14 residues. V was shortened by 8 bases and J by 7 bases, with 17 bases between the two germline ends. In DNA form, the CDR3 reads TGTGCCAGCCGCCTAGGGGGGGAAAGTGAAAAACTGTTTTTT. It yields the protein CASRLGGESEKLFF.

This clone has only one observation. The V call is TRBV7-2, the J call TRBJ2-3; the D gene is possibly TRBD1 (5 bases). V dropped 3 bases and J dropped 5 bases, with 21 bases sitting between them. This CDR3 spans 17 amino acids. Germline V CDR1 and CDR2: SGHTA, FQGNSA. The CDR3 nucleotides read TGTGCCAGCAGCTTCTTCCGGACACCGAGAAGGGGAGATACGCAGTATTTT. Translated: CASSFFRTPRRGDTQYF.

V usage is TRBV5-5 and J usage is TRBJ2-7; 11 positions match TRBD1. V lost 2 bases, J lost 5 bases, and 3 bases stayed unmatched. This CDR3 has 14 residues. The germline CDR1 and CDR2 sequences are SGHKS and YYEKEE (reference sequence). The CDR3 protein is CASSFGTGGDEQYF. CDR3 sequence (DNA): TGTGCCAGCAGCTTCGGGACAGGGGGTGACGAGCAGTACTTC.

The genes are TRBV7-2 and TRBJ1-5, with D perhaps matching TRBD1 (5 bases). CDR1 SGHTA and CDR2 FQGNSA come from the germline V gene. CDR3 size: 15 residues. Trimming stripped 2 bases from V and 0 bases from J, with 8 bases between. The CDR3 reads CASSLSGGSNQPQHF. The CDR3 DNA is TGTGCCAGCAGCTTATCGGGGGGTAGCAATCAGCCCCAGCATTTT.

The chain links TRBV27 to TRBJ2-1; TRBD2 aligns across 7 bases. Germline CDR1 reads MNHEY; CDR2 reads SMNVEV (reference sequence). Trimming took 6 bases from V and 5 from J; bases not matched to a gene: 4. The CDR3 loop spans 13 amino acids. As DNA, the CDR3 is TGTGCCAGCAGATTAGCGGGCAACAATGAGCAGTTCTTC. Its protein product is CASRLAGNNEQFF.

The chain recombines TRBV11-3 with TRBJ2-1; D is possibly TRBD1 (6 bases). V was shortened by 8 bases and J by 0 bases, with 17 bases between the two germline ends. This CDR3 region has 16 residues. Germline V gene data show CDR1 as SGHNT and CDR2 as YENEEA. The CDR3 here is CASRKQGPSSYNEQFF. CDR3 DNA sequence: TGTGCCAGCCGGAAACAGGGCCCGAGCTCCTACAATGAGCAGTTCTTC.

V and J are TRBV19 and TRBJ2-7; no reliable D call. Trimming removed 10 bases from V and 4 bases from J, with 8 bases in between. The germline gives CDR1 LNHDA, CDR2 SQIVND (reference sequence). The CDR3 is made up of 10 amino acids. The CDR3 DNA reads TGTGCCACCCTGCGGTACGAGCAGTACTTC. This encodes CATLRYEQYF.

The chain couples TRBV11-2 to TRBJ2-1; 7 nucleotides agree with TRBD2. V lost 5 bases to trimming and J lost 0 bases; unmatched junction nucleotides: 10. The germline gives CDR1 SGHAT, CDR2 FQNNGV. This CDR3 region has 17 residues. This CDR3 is CASSTASGGSSYNEQFF. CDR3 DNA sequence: TGTGCCAGCAGCACAGCTAGCGGAGGCAGCTCCTACAATGAGCAGTTCTTC.

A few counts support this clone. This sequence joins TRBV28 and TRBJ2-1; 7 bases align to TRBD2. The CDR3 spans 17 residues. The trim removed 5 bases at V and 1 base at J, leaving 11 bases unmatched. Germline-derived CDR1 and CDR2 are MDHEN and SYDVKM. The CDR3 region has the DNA TGTGCCAGCAGTCGGAATGAGGGAGGGCTGTCCTACAATGAGCAGTTCTTC. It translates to CASSRNEGGLSYNEQFF.

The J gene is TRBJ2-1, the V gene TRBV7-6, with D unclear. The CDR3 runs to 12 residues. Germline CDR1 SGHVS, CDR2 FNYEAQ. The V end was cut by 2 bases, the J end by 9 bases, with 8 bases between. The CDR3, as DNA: TGTGCCAGCAGCTTATTTAACGGTGAGCAGTTCTTC. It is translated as CASSLFNGEQFF.

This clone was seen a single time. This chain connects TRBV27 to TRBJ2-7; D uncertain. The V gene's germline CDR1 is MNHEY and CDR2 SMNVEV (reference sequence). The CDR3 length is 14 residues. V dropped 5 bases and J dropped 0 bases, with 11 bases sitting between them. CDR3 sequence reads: CASSPARFSYEQYF. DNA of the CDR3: TGTGCCAGCAGTCCAGCTAGGTTCTCCTACGAGCAGTACTTC.

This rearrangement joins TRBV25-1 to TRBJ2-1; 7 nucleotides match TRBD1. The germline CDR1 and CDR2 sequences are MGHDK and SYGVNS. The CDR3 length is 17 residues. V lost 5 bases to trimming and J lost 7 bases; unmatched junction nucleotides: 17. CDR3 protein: CASSPGKQGILGNEQFF. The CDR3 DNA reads TGTGCCAGCAGTCCGGGTAAACAGGGGATACTAGGGAATGAGCAGTTCTTC.

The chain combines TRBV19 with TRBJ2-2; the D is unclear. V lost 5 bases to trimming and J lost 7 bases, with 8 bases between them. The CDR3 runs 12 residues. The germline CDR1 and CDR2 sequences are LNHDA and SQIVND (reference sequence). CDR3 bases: TGTGCCAGTAGTCAGTCTTTCGGGGAGCTGTTTTTT. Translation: CASSQSFGELFF.

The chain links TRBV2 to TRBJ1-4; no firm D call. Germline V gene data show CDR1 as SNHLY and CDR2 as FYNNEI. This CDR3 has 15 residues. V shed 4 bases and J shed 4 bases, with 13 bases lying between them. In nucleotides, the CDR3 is TGTGCCAGCAGTGTGAATCCACAGTTTAATGAAAAACTGTTTTTT. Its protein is CASSVNPQFNEKLFF.

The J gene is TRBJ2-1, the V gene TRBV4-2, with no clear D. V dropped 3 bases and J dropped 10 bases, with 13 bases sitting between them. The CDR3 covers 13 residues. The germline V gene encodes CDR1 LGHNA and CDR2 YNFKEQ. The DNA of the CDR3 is TGTGCCAGCAGCCAGGGCCTGAGAGAGGAGCAGTTCTTC. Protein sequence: CASSQGLREEQFF.

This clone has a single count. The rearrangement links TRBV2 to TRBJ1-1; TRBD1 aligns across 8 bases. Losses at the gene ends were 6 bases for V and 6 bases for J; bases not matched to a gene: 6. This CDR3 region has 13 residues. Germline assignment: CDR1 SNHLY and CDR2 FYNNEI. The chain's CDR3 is CASRTQGGAEAFF. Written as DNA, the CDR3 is TGTGCCAGCAGGACACAGGGGGGCGCTGAAGCTTTCTTT.

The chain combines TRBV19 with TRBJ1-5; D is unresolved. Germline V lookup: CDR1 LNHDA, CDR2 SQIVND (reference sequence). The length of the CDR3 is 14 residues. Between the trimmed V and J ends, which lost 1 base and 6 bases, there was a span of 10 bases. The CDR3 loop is CASSIGEMGQPQHF. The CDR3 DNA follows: TGTGCCAGTAGTATAGGGGAGATGGGTCAGCCCCAGCATTTT.

CDR3: CASSWGTGYGGTDTQYF. Here the CDR3 DNA reads TGTGCCAGCAGTTGGGGCACAGGGTATGGTGGCACAGATACGCAGTATTTT. The chain couples TRBV5-6 to TRBJ2-3; tentative D call: TRBD1 (6 bases). This CDR3 contains 17 residues. CDR1 SGHDT and CDR2 YYEEEE come from the germline V gene. Trimming left V 5 bases short and J 1 base short, with 20 bases between.

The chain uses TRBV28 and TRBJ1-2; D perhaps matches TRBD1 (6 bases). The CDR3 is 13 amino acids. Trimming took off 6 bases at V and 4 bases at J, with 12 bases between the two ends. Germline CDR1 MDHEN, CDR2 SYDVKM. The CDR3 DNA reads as TGTGCCAGCAGAAGGGGGGGCGGCTATGGCTACACCTTC. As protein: CASRRGGGYGYTF.

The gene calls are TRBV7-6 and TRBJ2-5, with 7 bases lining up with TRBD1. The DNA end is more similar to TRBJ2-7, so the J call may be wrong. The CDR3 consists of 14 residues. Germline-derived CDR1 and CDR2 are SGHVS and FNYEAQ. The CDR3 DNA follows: TGTGCCAGCAGCCAACTACAGGGGCCCTACGAGCAGTACTTC. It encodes CASSQLQGPYEQYF.

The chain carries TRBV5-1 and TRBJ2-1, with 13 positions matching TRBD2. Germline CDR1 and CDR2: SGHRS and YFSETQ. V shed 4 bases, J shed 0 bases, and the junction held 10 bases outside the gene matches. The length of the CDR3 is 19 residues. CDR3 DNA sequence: TGCGCCAGCAGCGCCGGACTAGCGGGAGCCGACGGCTCCTACAATGAGCAGTTCTTC. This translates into CASSAGLAGADGSYNEQFF.

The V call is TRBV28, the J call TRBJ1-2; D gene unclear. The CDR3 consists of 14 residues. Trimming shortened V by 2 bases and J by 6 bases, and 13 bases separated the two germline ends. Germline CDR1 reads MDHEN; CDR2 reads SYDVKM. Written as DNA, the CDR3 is TGTGCCAGCAGTTTACAGGAGGCCTTGAATGGCTACACCTTC. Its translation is CASSLQEALNGYTF.